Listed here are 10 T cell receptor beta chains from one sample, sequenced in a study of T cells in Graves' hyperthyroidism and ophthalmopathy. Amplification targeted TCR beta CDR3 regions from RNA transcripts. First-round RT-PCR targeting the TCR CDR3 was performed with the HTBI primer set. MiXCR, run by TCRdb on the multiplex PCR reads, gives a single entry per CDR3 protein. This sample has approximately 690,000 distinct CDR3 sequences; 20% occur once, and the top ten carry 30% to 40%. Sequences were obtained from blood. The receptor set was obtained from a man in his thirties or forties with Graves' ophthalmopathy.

The CDR3 here is CASSEVGGKRDTQYF. CDR3 sequence (DNA): TGTGCCAGCAGTGAAGTTGGAGGGAAAAGGGATACGCAGTATTTT. The chain combines TRBV25-1 with TRBJ2-3; D might be TRBD2 (6 bases). In germline, CDR1 is MGHDK, CDR2 SYGVNS. CDR3 length equals 15 residues. V lost 2 bases, J lost 6 bases, and 15 bases lay in between.

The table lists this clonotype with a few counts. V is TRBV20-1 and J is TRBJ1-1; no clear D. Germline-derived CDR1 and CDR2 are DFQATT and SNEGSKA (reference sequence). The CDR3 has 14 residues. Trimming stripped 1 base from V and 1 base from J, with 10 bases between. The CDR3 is CSARGSTANTEAFF. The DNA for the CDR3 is TGCAGTGCTAGAGGAAGTACAGCGAACACTGAAGCTTTCTTT.

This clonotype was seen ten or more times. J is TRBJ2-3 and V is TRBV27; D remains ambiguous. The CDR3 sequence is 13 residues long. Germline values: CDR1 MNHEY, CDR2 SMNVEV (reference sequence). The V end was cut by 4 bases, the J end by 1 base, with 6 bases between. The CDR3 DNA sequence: TGTGCCAGCAGTTCGCGGCGCACAGATACGCAGTATTTT. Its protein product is CASSSRRTDTQYF.

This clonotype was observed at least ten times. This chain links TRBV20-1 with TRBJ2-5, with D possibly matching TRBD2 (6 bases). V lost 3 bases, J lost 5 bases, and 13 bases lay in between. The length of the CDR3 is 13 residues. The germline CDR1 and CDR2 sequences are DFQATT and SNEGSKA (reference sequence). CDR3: CSARGGGRETQYF. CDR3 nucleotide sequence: TGCAGTGCTAGGGGGGGTGGTCGGGAGACCCAGTACTTC.

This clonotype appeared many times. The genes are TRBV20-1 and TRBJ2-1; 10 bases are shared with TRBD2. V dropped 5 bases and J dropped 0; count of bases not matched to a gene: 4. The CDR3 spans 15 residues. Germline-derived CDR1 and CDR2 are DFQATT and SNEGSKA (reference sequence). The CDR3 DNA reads TGCAGTGCTCGTTCTAGCGGGAGCTCCTACAATGAGCAGTTCTTC. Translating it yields CSARSSGSSYNEQFF.

This CDR3 is CASSIRWGTGRHYEQYF. As DNA, the CDR3 is TGTGCCAGTAGTATCAGATGGGGGACAGGGCGACACTACGAGCAGTACTTC. The rearrangement uses TRBV19 and TRBJ2-7; 9 positions match TRBD1. Germline CDR1 and CDR2: LNHDA and SQIVND (reference sequence). This CDR3 comprises 17 residues. V dropped 3 bases and J dropped 3; count of bases not matched to a gene: 12.

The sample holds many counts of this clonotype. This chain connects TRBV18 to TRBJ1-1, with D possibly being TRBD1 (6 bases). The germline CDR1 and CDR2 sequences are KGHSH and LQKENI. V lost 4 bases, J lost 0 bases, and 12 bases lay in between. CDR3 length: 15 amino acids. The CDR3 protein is CASSRSGTLNTEAFF. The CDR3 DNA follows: TGTGCCAGCTCACGATCCGGGACACTGAACACTGAAGCTTTCTTT.

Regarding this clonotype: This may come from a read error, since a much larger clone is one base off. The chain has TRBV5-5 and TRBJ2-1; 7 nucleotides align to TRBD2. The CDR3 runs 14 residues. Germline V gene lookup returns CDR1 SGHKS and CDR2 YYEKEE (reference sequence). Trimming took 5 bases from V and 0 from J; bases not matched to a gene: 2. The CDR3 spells CASRLAVSYNEQFF. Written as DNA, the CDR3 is TGTGCCAGCAGGCTAGCGGTCTCCTACAATGAGCAGTTCTTC.

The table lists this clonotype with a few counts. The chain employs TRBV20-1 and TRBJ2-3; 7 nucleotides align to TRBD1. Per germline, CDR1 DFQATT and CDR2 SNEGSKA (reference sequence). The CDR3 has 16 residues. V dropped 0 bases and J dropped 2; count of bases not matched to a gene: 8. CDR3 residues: CSARDIKGAPTDTQYF. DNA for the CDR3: TGCAGTGCTAGAGATATTAAGGGGGCCCCCACAGATACGCAGTATTTT.

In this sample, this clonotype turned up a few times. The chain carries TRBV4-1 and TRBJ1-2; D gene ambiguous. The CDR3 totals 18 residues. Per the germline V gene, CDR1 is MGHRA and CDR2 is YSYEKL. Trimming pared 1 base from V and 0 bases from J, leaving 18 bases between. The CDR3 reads CASSQGFLFPATNYGYTF. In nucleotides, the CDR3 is TGCGCCAGCAGCCAAGGCTTCCTTTTTCCCGCGACTAACTATGGCTACACCTTC.